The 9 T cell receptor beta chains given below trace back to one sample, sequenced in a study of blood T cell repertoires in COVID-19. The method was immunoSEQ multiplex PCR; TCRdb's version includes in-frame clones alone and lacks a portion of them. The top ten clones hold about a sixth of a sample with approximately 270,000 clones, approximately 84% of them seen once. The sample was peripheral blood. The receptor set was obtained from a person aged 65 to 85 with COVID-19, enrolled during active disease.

In nucleotides, the CDR3 is TGTGCCAGCGGCCCCAGGACAGTGAATGGCTACACCTTC. Translation gives CASGPRTVNGYTF. This chain links TRBV6-5 with TRBJ1-2, with D possibly TRBD1 on 6 matching bases. This CDR3 is 13 amino acids long. Germline assignment: CDR1 MNHEY and CDR2 SVGAGI. Trimming shortened V by 8 bases and J by 6 bases, and 16 bases separated the two germline ends.

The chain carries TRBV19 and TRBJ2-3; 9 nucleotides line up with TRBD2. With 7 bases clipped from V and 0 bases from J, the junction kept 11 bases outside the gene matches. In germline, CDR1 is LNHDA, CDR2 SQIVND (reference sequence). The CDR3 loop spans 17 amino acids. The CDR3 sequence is CASNPSGRPLSTDTQYF. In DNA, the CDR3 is TGTGCCAGTAATCCCAGCGGGAGGCCGCTTAGCACAGATACGCAGTATTTT.

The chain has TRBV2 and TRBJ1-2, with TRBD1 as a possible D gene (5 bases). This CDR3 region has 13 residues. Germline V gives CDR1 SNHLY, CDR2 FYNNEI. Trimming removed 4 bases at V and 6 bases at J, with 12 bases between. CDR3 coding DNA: TGTGCCAGCAGTGCAGGGTTCGCTGATGGCTACACCTTC. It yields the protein CASSAGFADGYTF.

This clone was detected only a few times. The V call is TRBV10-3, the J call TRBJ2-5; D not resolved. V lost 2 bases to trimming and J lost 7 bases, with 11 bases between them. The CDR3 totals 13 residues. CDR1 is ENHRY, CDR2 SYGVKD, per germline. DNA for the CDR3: TGTGCCATCAGTGAGCGGGTAATGTGGACCCAGTACTTC. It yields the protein CAISERVMWTQYF.

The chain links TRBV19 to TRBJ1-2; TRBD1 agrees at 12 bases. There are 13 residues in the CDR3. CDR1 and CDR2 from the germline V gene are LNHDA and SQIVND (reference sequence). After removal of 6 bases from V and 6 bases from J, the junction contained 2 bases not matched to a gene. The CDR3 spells CASSRDRGHGYTF. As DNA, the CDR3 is TGTGCCAGTAGCCGGGACAGGGGGCATGGCTACACCTTC.

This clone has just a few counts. The CDR3 loop is CASSAGTGRLETQYF. In DNA form, the CDR3 reads TGTGCCAGCAGCGCCGGGACAGGCCGACTCGAGACCCAGTACTTC. This sequence joins TRBV9 and TRBJ2-5, with TRBD1 matching 8 bases. This CDR3 region has 15 residues. V shed 3 bases and J 5 bases; nucleotides not matched to a gene: 9. In germline, CDR1 is SGDLS, CDR2 YYNGEE.

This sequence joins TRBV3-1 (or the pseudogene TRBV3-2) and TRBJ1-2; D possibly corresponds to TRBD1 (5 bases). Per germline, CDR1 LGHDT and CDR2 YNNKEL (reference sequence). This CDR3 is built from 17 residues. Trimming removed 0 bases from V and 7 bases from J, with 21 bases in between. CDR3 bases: TGTGCCAGCAGCCAAGAAGTCAGAACGGTATTCGGGGGTGGCTACACCTTC. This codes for CASSQEVRTVFGGGYTF.

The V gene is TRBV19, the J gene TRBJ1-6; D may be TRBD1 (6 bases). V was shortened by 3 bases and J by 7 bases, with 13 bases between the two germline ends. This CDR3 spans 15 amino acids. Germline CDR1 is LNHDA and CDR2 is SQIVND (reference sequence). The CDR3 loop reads CASSMGHRQNSPLHF. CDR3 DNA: TGTGCCAGTAGTATGGGACACCGACAAAATTCACCCCTCCACTTT.

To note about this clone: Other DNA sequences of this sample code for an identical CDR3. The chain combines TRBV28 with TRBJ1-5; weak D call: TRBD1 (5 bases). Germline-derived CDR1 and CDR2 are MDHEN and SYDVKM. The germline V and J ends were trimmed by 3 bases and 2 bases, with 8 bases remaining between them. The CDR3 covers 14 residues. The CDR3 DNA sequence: TGTGCCAGCAGTTTGCAGGGCGGCAATCAGCCCCAGCATTTT. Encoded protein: CASSLQGGNQPQHF.